These T cell receptor beta chains were read from a single sample in a study of blood T cell repertoires in COVID-19. This table comes from immunoSEQ multiplex PCR, and its TCRdb copy is limited to in-frame clones, with some not included. Here the sample spans 210,000 or so clones, 80% to 90% being singletons. The sample consisted of PBMCs or T cells enriched from blood (not recorded which). All receptors come from a woman in her fifties or sixties in a cohort exposed to, infected with or recovered from COVID-19 (not recorded which). Each CDR3 is given with its conserved first and last residue. The order of the fields is D gene, clone size, V gene, J gene, CDR3 protein, CDR3 DNA. D genes are given only for firm matches. Only part of the rows carry a size: once, few, many, or a class if the clone is expanded.

>.|few|TRBV5-8|TRBJ1-3
CASSLGQRYSAVNTIYF
TGTGCCAGCAGCTTGGGCCAACGGTATTCTGCGGTAAACACCATATATTTT
>TRBD1|.|TRBV5-1|TRBJ2-5
CASSVTTGNEETQYF
TGCGCCAGCAGCGTAACGACAGGGAACGAAGAGACCCAGTACTTC
>.|.|TRBV5-1|TRBJ2-5
CASSLDSRDRETQYF
TGCGCCAGCAGCTTGGATTCCAGGGATCGAGAGACCCAGTACTTC
>.|.|TRBV30|TRBJ2-2
CAWSVGGFRTGELFF
TGTGCCTGGAGTGTCGGAGGGTTCCGGACCGGGGAGCTGTTTTTT
>.|.|TRBV3-1/TRBV3-2|TRBJ1-1
CASSRMGGGNTEAFF
TGTGCCAGCAGCCGGATGGGGGGTGGTAACACTGAAGCTTTCTTT
>.|few|TRBV27|TRBJ1-1
CASSFPRENTNTEAFF
TGTGCCAGCAGTTTTCCCCGGGAGAACACCAACACTGAAGCTTTCTTT
>.|.|TRBV5-8|TRBJ2-5
CASSLGAAANVQETQYF
TGTGCCAGCAGCTTGGGGGCAGCCGCGAACGTACAAGAGACCCAGTACTTC
>.|.|TRBV7-2|TRBJ1-2
CASSLATQGGYTF
TGTGCCAGCAGCTTAGCCACCCAGGGGGGCTACACCTTC
>.|once|TRBV6-6|TRBJ2-5
CASSYFQETQYF
TGTGCCAGCAGCTACTTTCAGGAGACCCAGTACTTC
>TRBD1|.|TRBV27|TRBJ1-2
CASSPRGTGGETNYGYTF
TGTGCCAGCAGCCCCCGAGGGACAGGGGGCGAAACTAACTATGGCTACACCTTC
>.|.|TRBV19|TRBJ1-4
CASRQEIGEKLFF
TGTGCCAGTAGACAGGAAATTGGTGAAAAACTGTTTTTT
>.|.|TRBV9|TRBJ2-1
CASSVVQGRTQLGQFF
TGTGCCAGCAGCGTAGTACAGGGAAGGACCCAATTGGGGCAGTTCTTC
>.|few|TRBV5-1|TRBJ1-4
CASSFQPAADTNEKLFF
TGCGCCAGCAGCTTTCAGCCCGCGGCGGATACTAATGAAAAACTGTTTTTT
>.|.|TRBV4-2|TRBJ1-2
CASSQEGAASYGYTF
TGTGCCAGCAGCCAAGAAGGTGCGGCCTCATATGGCTACACCTTC